Following are 19 T cell receptor beta chains from one sample sequenced in a study of prognosis after radiotherapy for stage I lung cancer. Two rounds of multiplex PCR amplified TCR beta CDR3 from genomic DNA. Primers specific to each TRBV and TRBJ gene drove first-round PCR. TCRdb itself ran the multiplex PCR reads through MiXCR, one entry per CDR3 protein. The profile shows tens of thousands of distinct CDR3 sequences, about 43% of them singletons. The source was PBMCs, collected before or after stereotactic body radiation therapy (not recorded which). Receptor source: a donor aged 50 or older with non-small cell lung cancer.

Notes on this clonotype: A clone one base away is much larger, so this may be a read error. The rearrangement joins TRBV6-2 or TRBV6-3 to TRBJ2-5, with 7 bases lining up with TRBD2. Trimming took 7 bases from V and 5 from J; bases not matched to a gene: 19. CDR1 and CDR2 from the germline V gene are MNHEY and SVGEGT. CDR3 size: 17 residues. CDR3 sequence: CASTLWGRGSTWETQYF. DNA for the CDR3: TGTGCCAGCACCCTTTGGGGGAGGGGAAGCACCTGGGAGACCCAGTACTTC.

The sample holds many counts of this clonotype. This chain joins TRBV7-8 and TRBJ2-7, with unresolved D. The CDR3 is 17 residues long. CDR1 is SGHVS, CDR2 FQNEAQ, per germline. V shed 4 bases and J shed 3 bases, with 22 bases lying between them. The CDR3 DNA sequence: TGTGCCAGCAGCTCGTCCTTCGCCTCCTCACCTCTCTACGAGCAGTACTTC. It specifies CASSSSFASSPLYEQYF.

The sample holds many counts of this clonotype. The V call is TRBV12-3 or TRBV12-4, the J call TRBJ1-5; 11 bases align to TRBD1. The V segment lost 3 bases and the J segment 3 bases; nucleotides outside the gene matches: 1. The CDR3 runs to 15 residues. CDR3 nucleotide sequence: TGTGCCAGCAGTTTTGGACAGGGGGCCAATCAGCCCCAGCATTTT. It codes for CASSFGQGANQPQHF.

The chain is built from TRBV7-2 and TRBJ1-1, with D unresolved. The CDR3 runs 14 residues. CDR1 SGHTA and CDR2 FQGNSA come from the germline V gene. Trimming stripped 5 bases from V and 1 base from J, with 11 bases between. In nucleotides, the CDR3 is TGTGCCAGCAGCCCATATCTGCAGAACACTGAAGCTTTCTTT. This gives the protein CASSPYLQNTEAFF.

Comments on this clonotype: Possible read error: a much larger clone is one base away. V gene TRBV6-2 or TRBV6-3 combines with J gene TRBJ2-5; maybe TRBD2 (5 bases). Between the trimmed V and J ends, which lost 6 bases and 5 bases, there was a span of 19 bases. The germline gives CDR1 MNHEY, CDR2 SVGEGT. The length of the CDR3 is 15 residues. The CDR3 here is CASRAVRGLRETQYF. As DNA, the CDR3 is TGTGCCAGCAGGGCCGTACGGGGTTTGAGGGAGACCCAGTACTTC.

There are many counts of this clonotype. The chain carries TRBV6-9 and TRBJ1-5, with 9 bases aligning to TRBD1. CDR3 length: 15 residues. The V gene end was trimmed by 4 bases and the J gene end by 5 bases; junction bases not matched to a gene: 6. Looked up from germline, CDR1 is MNHGY and CDR2 is SVAAGI. CDR3 region: CASSSWTGDHQPQHF. For the CDR3, the DNA is TGTGCCAGCAGTTCCTGGACAGGGGACCATCAGCCCCAGCATTTT.

This clonotype is termed medium-sized. DNA of the CDR3: TGTGCCAGCAGCTGGGGGTGGAATGAGCAGTTCTTC. Protein product: CASSWGWNEQFF. V and J are TRBV11-3 and TRBJ2-1, with D perhaps matching TRBD1 or TRBD2 (5 bases each). Germline CDR1 reads SGHNT; CDR2 reads YENEEA. The CDR3 has 12 residues. V lost 4 bases and J lost 7, with 8 bases in between.

The sample holds a few counts of this clonotype. This may be a read error: a much more frequent sequence differs by one nucleotide. The gene calls are TRBV18 and TRBJ2-5, with D unclear. CDR1 and CDR2 from the germline V gene are KGHSH and LQKENI. The CDR3 sequence is 13 residues long. The CDR3 region has the DNA TGTCCCAGCTCTCCCCAGGCGGAGGAGACCCAGTACTTC. Translating it yields CPSSPQAEETQYF.

This clonotype has only a few counts. With a far larger clone one base away, a read error is the likely cause. The rearrangement joins TRBV6-1 to TRBJ1-1, with no clear D. The CDR3 runs to 13 residues. Germline lookup yields CDR1 MNHNS and CDR2 SASEGT. Trimming removed 5 bases from V and 2 bases from J, with 9 bases in between. The CDR3: CASSLQSNTEAFF. In DNA form, the CDR3 reads TGTGCCAGCAGTTTACAGTCCAACACTGAAGCTTTCTTT.

The rearrangement uses TRBV6-2 or TRBV6-3 and TRBJ1-5, with D unclear. V was cut by 7 bases and J by 4 bases, with 11 bases left in between. Germline values: CDR1 MNHEY, CDR2 SVGEGT. The CDR3 has 13 residues. CDR3 protein: CASILAGNQPQHF. The CDR3 nucleotides are TGTGCCAGCATCCTGGCTGGGAATCAGCCCCAGCATTTT.

About this clonotype: It is likely a read error: a sequence one base away is far more abundant. The chain has TRBV6-4 and TRBJ1-2; 8 bases fit TRBD1. Germline V lookup: CDR1 MRHNA, CDR2 SNTAGT. Trimming took 5 bases from V and 4 from J; bases not matched to a gene: 9. The CDR3 contains 15 residues. The CDR3 loop is CASSSRDRCSYGYTF. The CDR3 nucleotides are TGTGCCAGCAGTTCAAGGGACAGGTGTTCCTATGGCTACACCTTC.

This chain connects TRBV11-2 to TRBJ2-7; TRBD2 is a possible D gene (6 bases). This CDR3 has 15 amino acids. The V end lost 6 bases, the J end lost 5 bases, and 20 bases lay between the germline ends. CDR1 SGHAT and CDR2 FQNNGV come from the germline V gene. This CDR3 reads CASRSYRAGGNEQYF. In nucleotides, the CDR3 is TGTGCCAGCAGATCTTACCGGGCCGGGGGAAACGAGCAGTACTTC.

As for this clonotype: The germline gene is not matched at one end of the junction; a read error may be the cause. The genes are TRBV20-1 and TRBJ2-1; D is possibly TRBD2 (6 bases). Looked up from germline, CDR1 is DFQATT and CDR2 is SNEGSKA (reference sequence). This CDR3 region has 14 residues. CDR3 loop: CSAKGLSGVYDQFF. Here the CDR3 DNA reads TGCAGTGCTAAGGGCCTATCGGGAGTTTATGATCAGTTCTTC.

The V and J genes are TRBV24-1 and TRBJ2-2; TRBD2 agrees at 15 bases. V lost 2 bases to trimming and J lost 0 bases; unmatched junction nucleotides: 3. Germline-derived CDR1 and CDR2 are KGHDR and SFDVKD. This CDR3 has 19 residues. CDR3 sequence (DNA): TGTGCCACCAGTGATTCGGGACTAGCGGGAGGTTCGAACACCGGGGAGCTGTTTTTT. As protein: CATSDSGLAGGSNTGELFF.

This clonotype was counted at least ten times. This chain connects TRBV3-1 to TRBJ2-3, with no clear D. The CDR3 extends over 15 amino acids. Trimming left V 5 bases short and J 2 bases short, with 14 bases between. Germline assignment: CDR1 LGHDT and CDR2 YNNKEL (reference sequence). Here the CDR3 reads CASSEIQTPTDTQYF. The CDR3 DNA is TGTGCCAGCAGCGAGATCCAGACCCCCACAGATACGCAGTATTTT.

V is TRBV6-1 and J is TRBJ1-5, with D uncertain. This CDR3 has 15 amino acids. The germline V gene has CDR1 MNHNS and CDR2 SASEGT. V was cut by 6 bases and J by 4 bases, with 16 bases left in between. CDR3: CASSASWVSNQPQHF. The CDR3 DNA is TGTGCCAGCAGCGCGTCGTGGGTTAGTAATCAGCCCCAGCATTTT.

This clonotype is judged medium-sized (0.01 to 0.1%). The CDR3 DNA follows: TGTGCCAGCAGTTTAGGCGGGAGGTTCGATGAGCAGTTCTTC. Translation: CASSLGGRFDEQFF. The V gene is TRBV27, the J gene TRBJ2-1; TRBD2 aligns across 8 bases. Germline-derived CDR1 and CDR2 are MNHEY and SMNVEV (reference sequence). The CDR3 loop spans 14 amino acids. V lost 2 bases and J lost 8; bases outside the gene matches: 5.

The gene calls are TRBV9 and TRBJ2-2, with D possibly matching TRBD1 (6 bases). CDR1 and CDR2 from the germline V gene are SGDLS and YYNGEE. Trimming removed 7 bases from V and 6 bases from J, with 16 bases in between. The CDR3 runs to 14 residues. CDR3 coding DNA: TGTGCCAGCTCGATCACAGGGTCTGCCGGGGAGCTGTTTTTT. The encoded protein is CASSITGSAGELFF.

The chain uses TRBV7-2 and TRBJ2-3; D might be TRBD1 or TRBD2, each matching 5 bases. Between the trimmed V and J ends, which lost 5 bases and 6 bases, there was a span of 24 bases. Germline loops: CDR1 SGHTA, CDR2 FQGNSA. The CDR3 runs 17 residues. CDR3 in amino acids: CASSPPTGPNLGDTQYF. CDR3 nucleotides: TGTGCCAGCAGCCCGCCTACGGGACCTAACCTTGGGGATACGCAGTATTTT. Filled out from reference TRBV7-2 and TRBJ2-3, the complete variable domain reads GAGVSQSPSNKVTEKGKDVELRCDPISGHTALYWYRQSLGQGLEFLIYFQGNSAPDKSGLPSDRFSAERTGGSVSTLTIQRTQQEDSAVYLCASSPPTGPNLGDTQYFGPGTRLTVL.